Listed below are T cell receptor beta chains from one sample, sequenced in a study of blood T cells in healthy people across ages. TCRdb called the 5' RACE reads again in MiXCR, with one record for every CDR3 protein. The data contain about a million distinct CDR3 sequences, under 40% of them singletons. The specimen was blood. Receptors were obtained from a man in his late teens or twenties in good health. The conserved cysteine and the conserved F or W are not part of the CDR3 here.

v_call: TRBV27
cdr3_length: 19
cdr3_aa: ASSLKSSKKDPSSYNSPLH

v_call: TRBV9
cdr3_length: 13
cdr3_aa: ASSPAKRANYGYT

v_call: TRBV12-3/TRBV12-4
cdr3_length: 14
cdr3_aa: ASSSLFPGGNQPQH

v_call: TRBV11-2
cdr3_length: 11
cdr3_aa: ASSPGPLYEQY

v_call: TRBV3-1
cdr3_length: 11
cdr3_aa: ASSRPVDGTQY

v_call: TRBV7-8
cdr3_length: 13
cdr3_aa: ASSLASQGGNTQY

v_call: TRBV12-3/TRBV12-4
cdr3_length: 14
cdr3_aa: ASSSRHRDGTDTQY

v_call: TRBV7-2
cdr3_length: 16
cdr3_aa: ASSLARGTGTNTDTQY

v_call: TRBV7-2
cdr3_length: 14
cdr3_aa: ASSLQPGGGTDTQY

v_call: TRBV20-1
cdr3_length: 11
cdr3_aa: SARAQDNQPQH

v_call: TRBV4-2
cdr3_length: 14
cdr3_aa: ASSQVGSGEDTEAF

v_call: TRBV7-8
cdr3_length: 11
cdr3_aa: ASRSGTDYEQF

v_call: TRBV2
cdr3_length: 11
cdr3_aa: ASSEEKFTEAF

v_call: TRBV30
cdr3_length: 12
cdr3_aa: AWRRRDGNTEAF

v_call: TRBV2
cdr3_length: 13
cdr3_aa: ASHGPLPRGNGQF

v_call: TRBV18
cdr3_length: 14
cdr3_aa: ASSPQAGSPYNEQF

v_call: TRBV21-1
cdr3_length: 12
cdr3_aa: ASSKGRTSYGYT

v_call: TRBV5-1
cdr3_length: 13
cdr3_aa: ASSLYTMNTGELF

v_call: TRBV4-1
cdr3_length: 12
cdr3_aa: ASSQEFSNQPQH

v_call: TRBV5-1
cdr3_length: 12
cdr3_aa: ASSLLVGGNEQY

v_call: TRBV5-5
cdr3_length: 16
cdr3_aa: ASRRDLTRGLITDTQY

v_call: TRBV5-1
cdr3_length: 12
cdr3_aa: ASSLLGDPDTQY

v_call: TRBV6-6
cdr3_length: 14
cdr3_aa: ASRTGRPGSYNEQF

v_call: TRBV5-6
cdr3_length: 11
cdr3_aa: ASSSGTNEKLF

v_call: TRBV6-6
cdr3_length: 11
cdr3_aa: ASSYSEGTPGF

v_call: TRBV4-3
cdr3_length: 13
cdr3_aa: ASSQGWTSSGTQY

v_call: TRBV7-2
cdr3_length: 13
cdr3_aa: ASSLAGGTNTEAF

v_call: TRBV6-1
cdr3_length: 11
cdr3_aa: ASSERGLETQY

v_call: TRBV6-5
cdr3_length: 12
cdr3_aa: ASSTWGPQETQY

v_call: TRBV28
cdr3_length: 14
cdr3_aa: ASSLAGGTAKNIQY

v_call: TRBV6-4
cdr3_length: 13
cdr3_aa: ASSETSGSQETQY

v_call: TRBV4-1
cdr3_length: 13
cdr3_aa: ASSQEGTGTNEQY

v_call: TRBV5-1
cdr3_length: 14
cdr3_aa: ASTIAGELNTGELF

v_call: TRBV20-1
cdr3_length: 9
cdr3_aa: SAPLVDERF

v_call: TRBV11-2
cdr3_length: 9
cdr3_aa: ATGGADTQY

v_call: TRBV28
cdr3_length: 16
cdr3_aa: ASSSIGTGPLRISEAF

v_call: TRBV6-1
cdr3_length: 13
cdr3_aa: ASSELLLPMGEQY